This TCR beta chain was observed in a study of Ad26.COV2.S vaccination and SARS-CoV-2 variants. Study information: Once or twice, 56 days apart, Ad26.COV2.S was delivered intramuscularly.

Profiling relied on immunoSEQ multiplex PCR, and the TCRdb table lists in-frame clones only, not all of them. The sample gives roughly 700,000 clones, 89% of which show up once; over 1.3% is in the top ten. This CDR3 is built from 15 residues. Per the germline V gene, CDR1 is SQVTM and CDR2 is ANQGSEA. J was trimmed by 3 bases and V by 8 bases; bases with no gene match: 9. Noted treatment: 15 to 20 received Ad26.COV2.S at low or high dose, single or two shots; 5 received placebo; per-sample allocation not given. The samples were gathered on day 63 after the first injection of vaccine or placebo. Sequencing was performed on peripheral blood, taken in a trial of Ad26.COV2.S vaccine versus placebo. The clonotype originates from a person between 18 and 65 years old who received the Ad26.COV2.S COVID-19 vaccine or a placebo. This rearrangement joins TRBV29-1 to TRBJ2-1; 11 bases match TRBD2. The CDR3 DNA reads TGCAGCCCTAGGGGACTAGCGGAGGGCTACAATGAGCAGTTCTTC. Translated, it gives CSPRGLAEGYNEQFF.